Presented here are 16 T cell receptor beta chains from one specimen sequenced in a study of T cell repertoires in cytomegalovirus infection. Via MiXCR, TCRdb re-called the reads, giving one row per CDR3 protein. The profile shows around 94,000 distinct CDR3 sequences, about 15% of them singletons. Sequencing input: PBMCs. These receptors were obtained from a human donor in good health (CMV status not recorded). Some clones in this sample may be carry-over from other donors' samples.

This clonotype was seen repeatedly, ten times or more. The chain combines TRBV2 with TRBJ2-7; no clear D gene. Germline V gene sequence: CDR1 SNHLY, CDR2 FYNNEI. CDR3 length equals 11 residues. The germline V and J ends were trimmed by 1 base and 4 bases, with 2 bases remaining between them. CDR3 DNA: TGTGCCAGCAGTGAAGTGTACGAGCAGTACTTC. This gives the protein CASSEVYEQYF.

This clonotype has a single count. The gene calls are TRBV20-1 and TRBJ2-7; D is possibly TRBD1 (5 bases). Trimming cost V 3 bases and J 0 bases, with 15 bases left between them. CDR1 and CDR2 (germline): DFQATT, SNEGSKA (reference sequence). The CDR3 has 15 residues. The DNA for the CDR3 is TGCAGTGCTAGGGTGGACACAAGCTACTCCTACGAGCAGTACTTC. This sequence encodes CSARVDTSYSYEQYF.

The table lists this clonotype with a few counts. This chain joins TRBV28 and TRBJ2-3; no clear D gene. This CDR3 is built from 15 residues. CDR1 and CDR2 from the germline V gene are MDHEN and SYDVKM. Between the trimmed V and J ends, which lost 3 bases and 1 base, there was a span of 11 bases. The CDR3: CASSFISSRTDTQYF. The CDR3, as DNA: TGTGCCAGCAGTTTTATAAGCTCCCGCACAGATACGCAGTATTTT.

In its sample, this clonotype was seen a few times. V and J are TRBV19 and TRBJ2-7; D perhaps matches TRBD1 (7 bases). The length of the CDR3 is 13 residues. Looked up from germline, CDR1 is LNHDA and CDR2 is SQIVND (reference sequence). V lost 7 bases, J lost 6 bases, and 16 bases lay in between. CDR3 DNA sequence: TGTGCCAGTACCCAGGGGGGAGCCACCGAGCAGTACTTC. Encoded protein: CASTQGGATEQYF.

This clonotype was recorded many times. This CDR3 reads CASSLGGRGGTDTQYF. The CDR3, as DNA: TGTGCCAGCAGCTTAGGCGGGCGAGGGGGCACAGATACGCAGTATTTT. The chain has TRBV7-2 and TRBJ2-3; D may be TRBD1 or TRBD2 (5 bases each). Germline V gene lookup returns CDR1 SGHTA and CDR2 FQGNSA. This CDR3 comprises 16 residues. Trimming pared 1 base from V and 1 base from J, leaving 12 bases between.

The chain has TRBV20-1 and TRBJ2-5; D possibly corresponds to TRBD1 (5 bases). The V end lost 6 bases, the J end lost 3 bases, and 14 bases lay between the germline ends. CDR1 and CDR2 (germline): DFQATT, SNEGSKA (reference sequence). The CDR3 contains 13 residues. CDR3 loop: CSARVGAEETQYF. The CDR3 bases are TGCAGTGCCCGGGTAGGGGCCGAAGAGACCCAGTACTTC.

This clonotype occurred a few times. This chain links TRBV2 with TRBJ1-5; D is ambiguous. Looked up from germline, CDR1 is SNHLY and CDR2 is FYNNEI. The CDR3 runs 15 residues. The V gene lost 2 bases and the J gene lost 4 bases, with 12 bases spanning the gap. The CDR3 coding sequence is TGTGCCAGCAGTGAATTCCAGCCTATAAATCAGCCCCAGCATTTT. Its translation is CASSEFQPINQPQHF.

On this clonotype: Just one base apart from a much larger clone, this may be a read error. CDR3 nucleotide sequence: TGTGCCAGCAGCCCCGACGGTTCTGGGGCCAACGTCCTGAGTTTC. Amino acids: CASSPDGSGANVLSF. This rearrangement joins TRBV7-2 to TRBJ2-6; D is perhaps TRBD1 (5 bases). Germline V lookup: CDR1 SGHTA, CDR2 FQGNSA. The CDR3 consists of 15 residues. The full variable domain, in which reference TRBV7-2 and TRBJ2-6 provide the parts outside the CDR3, is GAGVSQSPSNKVTEKGKDVELRCDPISGHTALYWYRQSLGQGLEFLIYFQGNSAPDKSGLPSDRFSAERTGGSVSTLTIQRTQQEDSAVYLCASSPDGSGANVLSFGAGSRLTVL.

This clonotype was counted between two and nine times. The rearrangement links TRBV19 to TRBJ1-1; D not certain. This CDR3 has 14 amino acids. V was pared by 3 bases and J by 7 bases, with 15 bases between. Germline V CDR1 and CDR2: LNHDA, SQIVND (reference sequence). CDR3 in amino acids: CASSIQGGRVEAFF. The CDR3 DNA follows: TGTGCCAGTAGTATTCAAGGAGGCCGGGTTGAAGCTTTCTTT.

As to this clonotype: A clone one base away is much larger, so this may be a read error. The V call is TRBV7-2, the J call TRBJ1-4, with D uncertain. Trimming left V 1 base short and J 8 bases short, with 11 bases between. The germline V gene encodes CDR1 SGHTA and CDR2 FQGNSA. There are 14 residues in the CDR3. CDR3 nucleotides: TGTGCCAGCAGCTTAGTATTGGCATACGAAAAACTGTTTTTT. It codes for CASSLVLAYEKLFF.

The chain is built from TRBV18 and TRBJ1-4; no definite D call. With 4 bases removed from V and 7 bases from J, the gap between germline ends came to 13 bases. The CDR3 is made up of 14 amino acids. The V gene's germline CDR1 is KGHSH and CDR2 LQKENI. This chain's CDR3 is CASSLGPGSEKLFF. The CDR3 bases are TGTGCCAGCTCACTTGGACCAGGAAGTGAAAAACTGTTTTTT. The full variable domain, with the rest looked up from reference TRBV18 and TRBJ1-4, is NAGVMQNPRHLVRRRGQEARLRCSPMKGHSHVYWYRQLPEEGLKFMVYLQKENIIDESGMPKERFSAEFPKEGPSILRIQQVVRGDSAAYFCASSLGPGSEKLFFGSGTQLSVL.

This clonotype was counted only a few times. This rearrangement joins TRBV9 to TRBJ2-1, with 7 positions matching TRBD2. This CDR3 is 14 amino acids long. V was pared by 3 bases and J by 8 bases, with 8 bases of the junction left unmatched. Germline V CDR1 and CDR2: SGDLS, YYNGEE. The CDR3 here is CASSAAGTRDEQFF. The CDR3 DNA reads TGTGCCAGCAGCGCAGCGGGGACCCGGGATGAGCAGTTCTTC.

This clonotype was counted many times. This rearrangement joins TRBV7-2 to TRBJ1-3; tentatively, D is TRBD1 (5 bases). Trimming removed 2 bases at V and 4 bases at J, with 9 bases between. CDR3 length: 14 residues. Germline CDR1 SGHTA, CDR2 FQGNSA. The DNA of the CDR3 is TGTGCCAGCAGCTTAAGGGGCTTCGGAAACACCATATATTTT. This sequence encodes CASSLRGFGNTIYF.

This clonotype was found many times. V is TRBV7-2 and J is TRBJ2-7; D is unresolved. CDR1 is SGHTA and CDR2 is FQGNSA in the germline V gene. Trimming stripped 2 bases from V and 6 bases from J, with 14 bases between. CDR3 length: 14 amino acids. The CDR3 DNA follows: TGTGCCAGCAGCTTATGGGCGACTGTGGGCGAGCAGTACTTC. Encoded protein: CASSLWATVGEQYF. Drawing the rest from reference TRBV7-2 and TRBJ2-7, the complete variable domain is GAGVSQSPSNKVTEKGKDVELRCDPISGHTALYWYRQSLGQGLEFLIYFQGNSAPDKSGLPSDRFSAERTGGSVSTLTIQRTQQEDSAVYLCASSLWATVGEQYFGPGTRLTVT.

This clonotype was picked up a small number of times. This chain connects TRBV12-3 or TRBV12-4 to TRBJ1-5, with D possibly matching TRBD1 (5 bases). The CDR3 spans 14 residues. Trimming took 5 bases from V and 4 from J, leaving 12 bases between them. Here the CDR3 reads CASSLLDRNQPQHF. DNA for the CDR3: TGTGCCAGCAGTCTACTAGACAGAAATCAGCCCCAGCATTTT.

The rearrangement uses TRBV5-4 and TRBJ1-3, with 7 bases matching TRBD1. The germline CDR1 and CDR2 sequences are SGHNT and YYREEE (reference sequence). The CDR3 spans 14 residues. Trimming at V came to 4 bases and at J to 2 bases, leaving 3 bases not matched to a gene. The CDR3: CASSPGQTGNTIYF. The CDR3 nucleotides are TGTGCCAGCAGCCCGGGACAGACTGGAAACACCATATATTTT.